A selection of T cell receptor beta chains follows, all from one sample in a study of T cell changes during pregnancy in multiple sclerosis. The table came from immunoSEQ multiplex PCR; TCRdb's copy has only in-frame clones and leaves some out. The profile covers tens of thousands of clones, with roughly 91% appearing a single time and 6.1% taken by the ten largest. This sample comprised CD8+ T cells from peripheral blood mononuclear cells, obtained in the second trimester of pregnancy. Receptor source: a female donor with multiple sclerosis, enrolled in a pregnancy study. The CDR3 runs from the conserved cysteine through the conserved F or W. The D gene is left open where the match is weak. Some rows have no size entry. The others give once, few or many, or a class for an expanded clone.

>.|TRBV2|TRBJ2-7|TRBD1
TGTGCCAGCACCTTGACAGGGTACGAGCAGTACTTC
CASTLTGYEQYF
>.|TRBV30|TRBJ2-1|TRBD2
TGTGCCTGGAGCCGGACTAGCGGTCCCTACAATGAGCAGTTCTTC
CAWSRTSGPYNEQFF
>.|TRBV7-8|TRBJ2-3|TRBD2
TGTGCCAGCAGCCCGGGGCGGGCTAGCGGACCCACAGATACGCAGTATTTT
CASSPGRASGPTDTQYF
>.|TRBV5-1|TRBJ2-1|TRBD2
TGCGCCAGCAGCCTAACCTCCGGGACTAGTATCTACAATGAGCAGTTCTTC
CASSLTSGTSIYNEQFF
>.|TRBV7-2|TRBJ2-5|TRBD2
TGTGCCAGCAGCCTGACTAGCGGCAATCAAGAGACCCAGTACTTC
CASSLTSGNQETQYF
>.|TRBV7-9|TRBJ2-2|.
TGTGCCAGCAGCTTATTCTTTAGCGGACACACCGGGGAGCTGTTTTTT
CASSLFFSGHTGELFF
>.|TRBV5-1|TRBJ1-5|TRBD1
TGCGCCAGCTCGACAGGGGACGGATCGGGGCAGCCCCAGCATTTT
CASSTGDGSGQPQHF
>.|TRBV9|TRBJ1-2|TRBD1
TGTGCCAGCAGCGGGGGACAGGAAGCTAACTATGGCTACACCTTC
CASSGGQEANYGYTF
>.|TRBV10-1|TRBJ1-1|.
TGCGCCAGCAGTGAAAGGGGTTCAACTTACACTGAAGCTTTCTTT
CASSERGSTYTEAFF
>.|TRBV5-1|TRBJ2-2|TRBD2
TGCGCCAGCAGCGGACCTACTAGCGGGAGAAATACCGGGGAGCTGTTTTTT
CASSGPTSGRNTGELFF
>.|TRBV5-4|TRBJ2-3|TRBD1
TGTGCCAGCAGCACCACAGGGGCAGATACGCAGTATTTT
CASSTTGADTQYF
>.|TRBV29-1|TRBJ2-3|.
TGCAGCGTTGTGGGGGGGGGTATCAGGGGCAAAGGCACAGATACGCAGTATTTT
CSVVGGGIRGKGTDTQYF
>.|TRBV29-1|TRBJ1-1|.
TGCAGCGGCAGGGGTCTCGGCACTGAAGCTTTCTTT
CSGRGLGTEAFF
>.|TRBV30|TRBJ2-1|.
TGTGCCTGGAGGGATAGCGGACCCAAGTACAATGAGCAGTTCTTC
CAWRDSGPKYNEQFF
>.|TRBV27|TRBJ2-7|.
TGTGCCAGCAGTTTATCGATCACTACTCTAGTGTACGAGCAGTACTTC
CASSLSITTLVYEQYF
>.|TRBV14|TRBJ1-1|.
TGTGCCAGCAGCCAAATGGGGGCGGTTAACACTGAAGCTTTCTTT
CASSQMGAVNTEAFF
>.|TRBV6-4|TRBJ2-1|TRBD2
TGTGCCAGCAGCCCACTAGCGGGAAGCTCCTACAATGAGCAGTTCTTC
CASSPLAGSSYNEQFF
>.|TRBV4-2|TRBJ2-7|TRBD2
TGTGCCAGCAGCCAAGAGGGACTAGGGAGGAACGAGCAGTACTTC
CASSQEGLGRNEQYF
>.|TRBV19|TRBJ1-4|TRBD1
TGTGCCAGTCGGAGACAGGGCGATGAAAAACTGTTTTTT
CASRRQGDEKLFF
>.|TRBV27|TRBJ2-1|TRBD2
TGTGCCAGCAGTTTAACGGGGGGTGAGCAGTTCTTC
CASSLTGGEQFF
>.|TRBV4-2|TRBJ2-7|TRBD2
TGTGCCAGCAGCCAAGATCAGTACCTAGCGGGGGCTGTAGAGTACTTC
CASSQDQYLAGAVEYF
>.|TRBV23-1|TRBJ2-2|TRBD1
TGCGCCAGCAGTCCGTACCGGGACAGGTGGAACGGGGAGCTGTTTTTT
CASSPYRDRWNGELFF
>.|TRBV27|TRBJ1-5|TRBD1
TGTGCCAGCAGTTTACGGGGGGACAGGGGAGGTCAAAATCAGCCCCAGCATTTT
CASSLRGDRGGQNQPQHF
>.|TRBV6-5|TRBJ2-1|TRBD2
TGTGCCAGCAGGGCGGGACTAGGATCCTACAATGAGCAGTTCTTC
CASRAGLGSYNEQFF
>few|TRBV28|TRBJ1-3|TRBD1
TGTGCCAGCAGGAAGACAGGGGGTCCAGGAAACACCATATATTTT
CASRKTGGPGNTIYF
>.|TRBV9|TRBJ2-1|TRBD2
TGTGCCAGCAGCGCTTCACTAGCGGGACTCATCCTGGATGAGCAGTTCTTC
CASSASLAGLILDEQFF
>.|TRBV10-1|TRBJ1-2|.
TGCGCCAGCAGTGAGAGGGGAATCCACTATGGCTACACCTTC
CASSERGIHYGYTF
>.|TRBV2|TRBJ1-2|.
TGTGCCAGCAGTGAAGCGCCGGGACCTGGGGGCGGCTACACCTTC
CASSEAPGPGGGYTF
>.|TRBV9|TRBJ1-4|TRBD1
TGTGCCAGCAGCGCGCCAGAAGGGACAGGGGATGAAAAACTGTTTTTT
CASSAPEGTGDEKLFF
>.|TRBV9|TRBJ1-1|.
TGTGCCAGCAGCGTAGCCAGGGACACTGAAGCTTTCTTT
CASSVARDTEAFF
>few|TRBV10-2|TRBJ1-2|.
TGCGCCAGCAGTGAGTCTGTCCCAGCTAACTATGGCTACACCTTC
CASSESVPANYGYTF
>.|TRBV4-3|TRBJ2-7|.
TGCGCCAGCAGCCAAGAGTTAGGGAGGGAGCAGTACTTC
CASSQELGREQYF
>.|TRBV28|TRBJ1-2|.
TGTGCCAGCAGTTTATTTATGGGGACTCCATATGGCTACACCTTC
CASSLFMGTPYGYTF
>.|TRBV6-4|TRBJ2-3|TRBD2
TGTGCCAGCAGTGAGGCTAGCGGGAGCACAGATACGCAGTATTTT
CASSEASGSTDTQYF
>.|TRBV18|TRBJ1-1|TRBD1
TGTGCCAGCTCACCAGAGCGACAGGGGCTCACTGAAGCTTTCTTT
CASSPERQGLTEAFF
>.|TRBV2|TRBJ2-7|.
TGTGCCAGCGGGGGGGGGCAGGGGAAGGACGAGCAGTACTTC
CASGGGQGKDEQYF
>once|TRBV7-9|TRBJ2-5|TRBD2
TGTGCCAGCAGCTTCGACGCGGGAGTGACCCAGTACTTC
CASSFDAGVTQYF
>.|TRBV7-6|TRBJ2-1|TRBD2
TGTGCCAGCAGCTTAGTCCCGGGTACTAGCGGCTCCTACAATGAGCAGTTCTTC
CASSLVPGTSGSYNEQFF
>.|TRBV7-2|TRBJ2-7|TRBD2
TGTGCCAGCAGCTTTGGGGGGGGGAGCTACGAGCAGTACTTC
CASSFGGGSYEQYF
>.|TRBV30|TRBJ1-2|.
TGTGCCTGGAGTGCCACGGGTTATGGCTACACCTTC
CAWSATGYGYTF
>once|TRBV25-1|TRBJ1-2|TRBD1
TGTGCCAGCAGCCTACAGGGGGGCGGCTATGGCTACACCTTC
CASSLQGGGYGYTF
>.|TRBV6-1|TRBJ2-7|.
TGTGCCAGCAGTGAACGGCCTACAGGGAGTAACTACGAGCAGTACTTC
CASSERPTGSNYEQYF
>.|TRBV30|TRBJ2-7|.
TGTGCCTGGACCACTTGGAGCGCCTACGAGCAGTACTTC
CAWTTWSAYEQYF